This T cell receptor beta chain was captured in a study of cytomegalovirus exposure and HLA in healthy donors (dated by TCRdb to 2015 to 2018). With respect to the entire study: An earlier analysis of about 530 of the donors reported roughly 300 Gb of sequence data and 95 million to 140 million unique TCR beta sequences obtained from 180 million or so T cells. A later genetic analysis used genome-wide SNP genotypes for about three fifths of the 666 donors, treating that subset as a discovery cohort. Donor age, sex, ethnicity and CMV serostatus were collected together with the repertoire data. To study patterns of TCR occurrence, a later analysis re-analyzed previously published TCR beta repertoires from around 670 donors and added high-resolution HLA genotyping. Because of strong linkage in the cohort, roughly five DR-DQ haplotypes were treated as single units for association and clustering. The genetic ancestry cluster associated with self-reported Caucasian donors included roughly 84% of the roughly 410 genotyped donors. An early release covering 550 to 650 HLA-typed donors comprised about 300 gigabases of sequencing data and around 86 million unique TCR sequences. Every discovery cohort repertoire had been produced on one sequencing platform. The study aimed to test whether signatures of past pathogen exposure could be identified by cataloging public T cell receptors. The number of donors typed differed by locus, with about 629-630 for A, B, C, DRB1 and DQB1, 522 for DQA1, 606 for DPA1, and approximately 470 for DPB1. High-throughput TCR immunosequencing, statistical association of individual TCRs with disease status, and machine learning were combined to predict cytomegalovirus infection status. An earlier analysis of around 640 of the donors used high-throughput TCR beta sequencing to judge whether each TCR beta V gene segment behaved as functional or pseudogenic. The study used immunosequencing to profile the T cell repertoires of approximately 650 subjects and linked those repertoires to cytomegalovirus serostatus. HLA typing covered class I and class II loci at four-digit resolution. On average, around 240,000 unique TCR beta nucleotide sequences were sequenced per donor among roughly 430 genotyped donors of the cohort, with roughly 18% of those sequences being non-productive. In addition to the first cohort of around 670 subjects, a separate validation cohort of 130 or so different subjects was used. In the later analysis, no new phenotypic data were used to find candidate immune exposures; instead, reliance was placed on TCR beta sequences and their occurrence across donors.

Beyond this particular receptor, the publication reports: Because the 87-base-pair reads could not distinguish some IMGT-functional V segments, including TRBV6-2 and TRBV6-3, those segments were excluded. Several of the top co-occurrence clusters appeared to be linked to parvovirus B19, influenza, CMV and Epstein-Barr virus, according to a later analysis. In a later analysis, HLA-associated TCR beta chains were found to be more clonally expanded and to have lower generation probabilities than equally common non-associated chains. HLA typing was unavailable for some donors at each locus, so association tests used only the typed subset. Sequencing depth was assumed to be roughly uniform across donors in the presence/absence analyses, though that assumption may not hold. In the study, 150 to 200 TCR beta chains were listed as associated with cytomegalovirus. Only TCR beta chains were sequenced in this cohort, and the absence of alpha or paired-chain data limited detectable features. V-gene and J-gene trimming of TCR beta chains was associated with a missense DCLRE1C variant in a later genetic analysis, and the association was replicated in an independent cohort. When HLA alleles, especially DR and DQ, strongly co-occurred, TCR associations were difficult to assign to individual alleles. Correlated functional status among segregating V segments might be attributable to linkage disequilibrium, but an unknown experimental factor could not be ruled out. A cluster of highly shared sequence variants was judged likely to represent a technical artifact of the sequencing pipeline. The earlier analysis of some 540 of the donors excluded approximately 15 rarely observed V segments, including chromosome 9 orphons, because counts were too low. The authors suggested that the approach could potentially be generalized to other disease states and immunological phenotypes. A later analysis associated about 17,000 TCR beta sequences with specific HLA alleles at a false discovery rate of 0.05. Immune exposure information for the cohort was limited to CMV serostatus. A later analysis found that TCR association rates varied across HLA loci, with DRB1 alleles showing the most associated TCRs and HLA-C alleles the fewest. The classifier was reported to diagnose cytomegalovirus status with high specificity and sensitivity in both the original cohort and the validation cohort. An earlier analysis of around 540 of the donors showed that most TCR beta V segments appeared in productive rearrangements either about 87% or about 30% of the time, which broadly matched IMGT annotations. Across donors, most TCR sequences were observed very rarely, whereas some public TCRs were present in many individuals. A further reported finding was that TCR beta sequences accurately predicted the HLA-A and HLA-B alleles for most subjects in the first cohort. A later analysis found that most CMV-associated TCR beta chains appeared HLA-restricted, with HLA associations seemingly driven largely by CMV exposure. A few of the identified cytomegalovirus-associated TCR beta chains were confirmed in vitro to be specific for cytomegalovirus antigens. Compared with the approximately 720-donor mean, donors in an Asian-associated ancestry cluster had fewer N-insertions in productive TCRs, according to a later genetic analysis.

The cohort consisted of hundreds of healthy bone marrow donors. Cohort members were all nominally healthy when sampled, although unrecorded immune exposures were likely present. The donor tested CMV seronegative, placing the donor among the 350 to 400 seronegative members of the cohort. A peripheral blood sample was provided by each donor, and peripheral blood mononuclear cells were used for TCR beta sequencing. Genomic DNA was extracted from the blood cell samples with the Qiagen DNeasy Blood Extraction Kit. Relative to germline, V is missing 1 base and J is missing 10 bases, with 7 bases of the junction outside any gene match. The CDR3 runs 14 amino acids, cysteine and phenylalanine included. The CDR3 DNA has 42 bases and is translated from base 1. The germline V gene (reference sequence) specifies GTSNPN as CDR1 and SVGIG as CDR2. The library came from the immunoSEQ multiplex PCR assay. For the multiplex PCR, a mixture combining 60 forward primers for TCR Vbeta segments and 13 reverse primers for TCR Jbeta segments was used. The CDR3 region of rearranged TCR beta genes was amplified from genomic DNA with a multiplex PCR assay. The Illumina HiSeq System was used to sequence the amplified TCR beta libraries as 87-base-pair reads. The study's own analysis went as follows. Across the 600 to 700 repertoires, a later analysis counted 60 million to 90 million unique TCR beta chains, around 10 million of which were shared by at least two donors. To remove PCR and sequencing errors, raw reads were error-corrected and collapsed into unique sequences using a nearest-neighbor algorithm that merged closely related sequences. CDR3 sequences were aligned to IMGT reference sequences to assign V, D and J gene segments. For a sequence to be retained, at least a six-nucleotide match to both a V gene segment and a J gene segment was required. A rearrangement counted as productive if the CDR3 had no stop codons and remained in frame with V and J, and every other rearrangement counted as non-productive. CDR3 was defined according to IMGT convention as the region running from the second conserved V-encoded cysteine to the conserved J-encoded phenylalanine. The earlier analysis of fewer than 700 of the donors excluded sequences that lacked an unambiguous match to a single V gene segment. In an earlier analysis of around 590 of the donors, a V segment was called functional when productive rearrangements were above 56.7%, and segregating when the standard deviation between donors exceeded 5%. A statistical classification framework was built to diagnose cytomegalovirus status from the catalog of TCR beta chain sequences. In a later analysis, TCR nucleotide sequences were compared against IMGT/GENE-DB human TR gene sequences so that V and J genes could be assigned. Using the TCRdist pipeline, a later analysis assigned CDR3 sequences along with most-parsimonious VDJ recombination scenarios. In a later analysis, every TCR beta chain was defined by the combination of its CDR3 amino acid sequence and its V-gene family, and reads without a unique V-gene family were dropped. As a way to deal with suspected cross-contamination and a sequencing artifact, a later analysis dropped 500 to 700 nucleotide sequences that were highly shared and had low generation probability. In a later analysis, a clonal expansion index for each public chain was calculated from normalized within-repertoire ranks of inferred template counts. In a later analysis, generation probabilities were computed using a VDJ recombination model fitted to out-of-frame rearrangements, and the results were checked against IGoR. In a later analysis, hypergeometric tests were used to score TCR-TCR, TCR-HLA and TCR-CMV co-occurrence, with a repertoire-size bias correction applied to TCR pairs. In a later analysis, false discovery rates were estimated by permuting HLA or CMV assignments 20 times. In a later analysis, co-occurring TCRs were grouped with DBSCAN, and TCRdist sequence similarity was added when clustering was performed within HLA-allele-positive subsets. Co-occurrence clustering excluded repertoires with fewer than 30,000 or more than 120,000 public chains, plus five with anomalous nucleotide sharing. The immuneACCESS repertoire file appears here via TCRdb, limited to in-frame rearrangements. These files lack a portion of the clones; in checked studies, under half of the deficit traces to unresolved V genes, and the cause of the others is not known. Clone size and V and J calls were adopted from that table, with D and trimming inferred from the DNA. The sample table records some 270,000 clones; around 90% of these occur just once. 1.5% to 2% of the sample is in the top ten clones.

Concerning this clone itself: This receptor's antigen is unknown. No quality values exist for individual bases; no much larger clone is one base distant.

The chain employs TRBV30 and TRBJ1-6; 7 central nucleotides agree with TRBD1. The TCR originated in a girl between 2 and 10 years old in good health and CMV-seronegative. The sample consisted of PBMCs. DNA sequence: TGTGCCTGGAGTGCAAGGACAGGCTCCTCACCCCTCCACTTT. Its protein is CAWSARTGSSPLHF.